Listed below are T cell receptor beta chains from one sample, sequenced in a study of PD-L1 blockade in urothelial cancer. The table came from immunoSEQ multiplex PCR; TCRdb's copy has only in-frame clones and leaves some out. The sample shows tens of thousands of clones, more than 75% of them seen only once. The material was PBMCs, obtained around atezolizumab (anti-PD-L1) treatment. These receptors were obtained from a man aged 70-80 years with urothelial cancer. Each CDR3 is given with its conserved first and last residue. The order of the fields is D gene, clone size, V gene, J gene, CDR3 protein, CDR3 DNA. The D gene is left open where the match is weak. For some rows the clone size is stated as once, few or many, or as a class when expanded; others skip it.

d_call: TRBD2
clone_size: few
v_call: TRBV4-2
j_call: TRBJ2-2
cdr3_aa: CASSQDRTSGSEWTGELFF
cdr3_nt: TGTGCCAGCAGCCAAGATCGGACTAGCGGGAGTGAATGGACCGGGGAGCTGTTTTTT

d_call: -
clone_size: -
v_call: TRBV21-1
j_call: TRBJ1-1
cdr3_aa: CASSIRQGQRTEAFF
cdr3_nt: TGTGCCAGCAGCATACGACAGGGCCAACGAACTGAAGCTTTCTTT

d_call: -
clone_size: -
v_call: TRBV28
j_call: TRBJ2-3
cdr3_aa: CASSLWSGEYTQYF
cdr3_nt: TGTGCCAGCAGTTTATGGTCCGGGGAATATACGCAGTATTTT

d_call: TRBD1
clone_size: -
v_call: TRBV9
j_call: TRBJ1-1
cdr3_aa: CASSDASGTGTEAFF
cdr3_nt: TGTGCCAGCAGCGATGCCTCCGGGACAGGGACTGAAGCTTTCTTT

d_call: -
clone_size: -
v_call: TRBV5-5
j_call: TRBJ1-2
cdr3_aa: CASSPNTGGNYGYTF
cdr3_nt: TGTGCCAGCAGCCCCAATACGGGGGGTAACTATGGCTACACCTTC

d_call: -
clone_size: -
v_call: TRBV5-8
j_call: TRBJ2-7
cdr3_aa: CASTVYEQYF
cdr3_nt: TGTGCCAGCACCGTCTACGAGCAGTACTTC

d_call: -
clone_size: -
v_call: TRBV27
j_call: TRBJ2-7
cdr3_aa: CASSLRQGKMGEQYF
cdr3_nt: TGTGCCAGCAGTTTAAGGCAGGGAAAGATGGGAGAGCAGTACTTC

d_call: -
clone_size: few
v_call: TRBV28
j_call: TRBJ1-2
cdr3_aa: CASSLITGSKGWYGYTF
cdr3_nt: TGTGCCAGCAGTTTAATAACAGGGTCCAAGGGTTGGTATGGCTACACCTTC

d_call: TRBD2
clone_size: -
v_call: TRBV12-5
j_call: TRBJ2-3
cdr3_aa: CASGLSGSGSSTDTQYF
cdr3_nt: TGTGCTAGTGGTTTGTCTGGTAGCGGGTCTAGCACAGATACGCAGTATTTT

d_call: -
clone_size: -
v_call: TRBV7-3
j_call: TRBJ2-3
cdr3_aa: CASSLIGGGTDTQYF
cdr3_nt: TGTGCCAGCAGCTTAATAGGGGGGGGCACAGATACGCAGTATTTT

d_call: -
clone_size: -
v_call: TRBV7-2
j_call: TRBJ2-1
cdr3_aa: CASSSQGSLGYNEQFF
cdr3_nt: TGTGCCAGCAGCTCTCAGGGGTCCCTCGGCTACAATGAGCAGTTCTTC

d_call: -
clone_size: -
v_call: TRBV7-8
j_call: TRBJ2-7
cdr3_aa: CASSGHKEQYF
cdr3_nt: TGTGCCAGCAGCGGCCACAAAGAGCAGTACTTC

d_call: -
clone_size: -
v_call: TRBV7-2
j_call: TRBJ2-7
cdr3_aa: CASSPQNKVSYEQYF
cdr3_nt: TGTGCCAGCAGCCCCCAGAACAAAGTCTCCTACGAGCAGTACTTC

d_call: TRBD1
clone_size: -
v_call: TRBV6-5
j_call: TRBJ1-2
cdr3_aa: CASSPDRGSGYGYTF
cdr3_nt: TGTGCCAGCAGTCCCGACAGGGGAAGCGGCTATGGCTACACCTTC

d_call: TRBD1
clone_size: -
v_call: TRBV7-2
j_call: TRBJ2-7
cdr3_aa: CASSLRDRASYEQYF
cdr3_nt: TGTGCCAGCAGCCTCCGGGACAGGGCTTCCTACGAGCAGTACTTC

d_call: -
clone_size: -
v_call: TRBV5-6
j_call: TRBJ1-1
cdr3_aa: CASSSTGYTEAFF
cdr3_nt: TGTGCCAGCAGCTCTACAGGGTACACTGAAGCTTTCTTT

d_call: -
clone_size: -
v_call: TRBV18
j_call: TRBJ1-4
cdr3_aa: CASSPSAGSGEKLFF
cdr3_nt: TGTGCCAGCTCACCATCGGCCGGGAGCGGTGAAAAACTGTTTTTT

d_call: TRBD1
clone_size: once
v_call: TRBV29-1
j_call: TRBJ1-2
cdr3_aa: CSADRGRVNGYTF
cdr3_nt: TGCAGCGCTGACAGGGGGCGGGTAAATGGCTACACCTTC

d_call: TRBD2
clone_size: few
v_call: TRBV5-4
j_call: TRBJ2-4
cdr3_aa: CASSLEGGSDLAKNIQYF
cdr3_nt: TGTGCCAGCAGCTTGGAGGGAGGGAGCGATCTAGCCAAAAACATTCAGTACTTC

d_call: TRBD2
clone_size: -
v_call: TRBV7-3
j_call: TRBJ2-2
cdr3_aa: CASRRTSSGMGAGELFF
cdr3_nt: TGTGCCAGCAGACGCACGTCTAGCGGGATGGGGGCCGGGGAGCTGTTTTTT

d_call: TRBD1
clone_size: -
v_call: TRBV29-1
j_call: TRBJ1-1
cdr3_aa: CSVPGQRNSEAFF
cdr3_nt: TGCAGCGTTCCGGGACAGCGAAACAGTGAAGCTTTCTTT

d_call: -
clone_size: few
v_call: TRBV15
j_call: TRBJ2-2
cdr3_aa: CATRPRTVTGELFF
cdr3_nt: TGTGCCACCAGACCTCGGACAGTCACCGGGGAGCTGTTTTTT

d_call: TRBD2
clone_size: -
v_call: TRBV4-1
j_call: TRBJ2-1
cdr3_aa: CASSQGTSGYNEQFF
cdr3_nt: TGCGCCAGCAGCCAAGGGACTAGCGGATACAATGAGCAGTTCTTC

d_call: -
clone_size: -
v_call: TRBV4-3
j_call: TRBJ2-5
cdr3_aa: CASSPYREIETQYF
cdr3_nt: TGCGCCAGCAGCCCTTACAGGGAAATAGAGACCCAGTACTTC

d_call: TRBD1
clone_size: -
v_call: TRBV29-1
j_call: TRBJ2-7
cdr3_aa: CSGTTGGSYEQYF
cdr3_nt: TGCAGCGGGACAACAGGGGGTTCCTACGAGCAGTACTTC

d_call: -
clone_size: -
v_call: TRBV21-1
j_call: TRBJ1-5
cdr3_aa: CASSNDRGRVQPQHF
cdr3_nt: TGTGCCAGCAGCAACGACAGGGGGCGCGTACAGCCCCAGCATTTT

d_call: -
clone_size: once
v_call: TRBV12-1
j_call: TRBJ2-1
cdr3_aa: CASSFAERLADSYNEQFF
cdr3_nt: TGTGCCAGCAGCTTTGCGGAACGACTAGCGGACTCCTACAATGAGCAGTTCTTC

d_call: TRBD1
clone_size: -
v_call: TRBV28
j_call: TRBJ1-2
cdr3_aa: CASSSTGTGANYGYTF
cdr3_nt: TGTGCCAGCAGTTCAACCGGGACAGGGGCAAACTATGGCTACACCTTC

d_call: -
clone_size: -
v_call: TRBV21-1
j_call: TRBJ1-2
cdr3_aa: CASSHLRGNRYTF
cdr3_nt: TGTGCCAGCAGCCACCTGAGGGGGAATCGCTACACCTTC

d_call: TRBD1
clone_size: -
v_call: TRBV28
j_call: TRBJ2-5
cdr3_aa: CASSLSRGQETQYF
cdr3_nt: TGTGCCAGCAGTTTGTCCAGGGGGCAGGAGACCCAGTACTTC

d_call: -
clone_size: -
v_call: TRBV4-1
j_call: TRBJ2-5
cdr3_aa: CASSQDYARRRETQYF
cdr3_nt: TGCGCCAGCAGCCAAGATTACGCTAGACGTCGGGAGACCCAGTACTTC

d_call: TRBD1
clone_size: -
v_call: TRBV5-1
j_call: TRBJ2-3
cdr3_aa: CASTSRGLTDTQYF
cdr3_nt: TGCGCCAGCACGAGCAGGGGGCTAACAGATACGCAGTATTTT

d_call: TRBD1
clone_size: -
v_call: TRBV7-2
j_call: TRBJ2-7
cdr3_aa: CASSPAPGGGYEQYF
cdr3_nt: TGTGCCAGCAGTCCAGCCCCAGGGGGCGGCTACGAGCAGTACTTC

d_call: TRBD2
clone_size: -
v_call: TRBV5-4
j_call: TRBJ2-3
cdr3_aa: CASSLARGGDTDTQYF
cdr3_nt: TGTGCCAGCAGCTTGGCGCGGGGGGGCGACACAGATACGCAGTATTTT

d_call: TRBD1
clone_size: -
v_call: TRBV25-1
j_call: TRBJ1-2
cdr3_aa: CASSLKQGAPPYGYTF
cdr3_nt: TGTGCCAGCAGCCTTAAACAGGGGGCGCCTCCTTATGGCTACACCTTC

d_call: TRBD2
clone_size: -
v_call: TRBV2
j_call: TRBJ2-1
cdr3_aa: CATGGASGRYGNEQFF
cdr3_nt: TGTGCCACCGGGGGGGCTAGCGGGAGATACGGCAATGAGCAGTTCTTC

d_call: -
clone_size: -
v_call: TRBV28
j_call: TRBJ2-7
cdr3_aa: CASLRGGEQYF
cdr3_nt: TGTGCCAGCCTTAGGGGGGGCGAGCAGTACTTC

d_call: TRBD2
clone_size: -
v_call: TRBV5-1
j_call: TRBJ2-1
cdr3_aa: CASSSPGLASNEQFF
cdr3_nt: TGCGCCAGCAGCTCCCCGGGACTAGCCTCCAATGAGCAGTTCTTC

d_call: TRBD2
clone_size: few
v_call: TRBV28
j_call: TRBJ2-2
cdr3_aa: CASRERDPTNTGELFF
cdr3_nt: TGTGCCAGTCGGGAGCGGGACCCTACGAACACCGGGGAGCTGTTTTTT

d_call: -
clone_size: -
v_call: TRBV29-1
j_call: TRBJ2-7
cdr3_aa: CSVAFGQPEQYF
cdr3_nt: TGCAGCGTTGCCTTTGGCCAACCCGAGCAGTACTTC

d_call: -
clone_size: -
v_call: TRBV2
j_call: TRBJ2-7
cdr3_aa: CASRDNSYEQYF
cdr3_nt: TGTGCCAGCAGGGACAACTCCTACGAGCAGTACTTC

d_call: -
clone_size: -
v_call: TRBV9
j_call: TRBJ2-5
cdr3_aa: CASSPVGEGGETQYF
cdr3_nt: TGTGCCAGCAGCCCCGTGGGAGAGGGTGGAGAGACCCAGTACTTC

d_call: -
clone_size: -
v_call: TRBV10-3
j_call: TRBJ1-5
cdr3_aa: CAIAGASNQPQHF
cdr3_nt: TGTGCCATCGCAGGGGCCAGCAATCAGCCCCAGCATTTT

d_call: TRBD1
clone_size: -
v_call: TRBV18
j_call: TRBJ1-1
cdr3_aa: CASSPPAGGIGAFF
cdr3_nt: TGTGCCAGCTCACCACCGGCAGGGGGCATTGGAGCTTTCTTT

d_call: -
clone_size: -
v_call: TRBV15
j_call: TRBJ2-4
cdr3_aa: CATKRGDIQYF
cdr3_nt: TGTGCCACCAAACGCGGTGACATTCAGTACTTC